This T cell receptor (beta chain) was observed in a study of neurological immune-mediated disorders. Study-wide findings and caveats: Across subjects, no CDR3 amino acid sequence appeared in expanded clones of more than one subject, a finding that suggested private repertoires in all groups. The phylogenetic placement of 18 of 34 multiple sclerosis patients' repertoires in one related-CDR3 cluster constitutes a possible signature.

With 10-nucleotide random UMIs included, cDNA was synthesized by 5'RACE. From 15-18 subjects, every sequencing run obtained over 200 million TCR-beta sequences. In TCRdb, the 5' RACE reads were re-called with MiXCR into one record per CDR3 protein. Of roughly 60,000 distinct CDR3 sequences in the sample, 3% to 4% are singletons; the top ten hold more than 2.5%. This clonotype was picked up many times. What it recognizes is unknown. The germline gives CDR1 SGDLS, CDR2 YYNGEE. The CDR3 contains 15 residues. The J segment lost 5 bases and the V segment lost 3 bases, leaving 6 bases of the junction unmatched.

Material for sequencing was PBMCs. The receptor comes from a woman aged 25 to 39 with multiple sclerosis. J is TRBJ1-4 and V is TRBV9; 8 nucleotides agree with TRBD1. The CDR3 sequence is CASSARDRPNEKLFF. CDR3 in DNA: TGTGCCAGCAGCGCCCGGGACAGGCCAAATGAAAAACTGTTTTTT.